Detailed here is one T cell receptor beta chain. Cohorts were based on clinical histories the participants reported. This sample is drawn from a study of blood T cell repertoires in COVID-19. Overall study: Italy, Spain and the United States were the sources of the convalescent and acute COVID-19 samples. The cDNA or gDNA used as material had been derived from T cells, B-cell-depleted T cells, or PBMCs.

The CDR3 consists of 15 residues. Germline assignment: CDR1 MNHEY and CDR2 SVGAGI. The ends were cut back, 6 bases at V and 5 bases at J, with 14 bases in the middle. Clones were read by immunoSEQ multiplex PCR, and TCRdb kept only the in-frame ones, dropping some. The sample carries 250,000 to 300,000 clones, about nine tenths recorded once. The chain couples TRBV6-5 to TRBJ1-6; no clear D gene. This clonotype originated in a woman in her twenties or thirties who had recovered from COVID-19. The sample was PBMCs or T cells enriched from blood (not recorded which). CDR3 nucleotides: TGTGCCAGCAGAGGACCGGGAGCAAATAATTCACCCCTCCACTTT. It yields the protein CASRGPGANNSPLHF.